Sequencing of this TCR beta chain was carried out in a study of patients and donors after allogeneic stem cell transplantation. This clonotype was seen a few times. Each CDR3 protein is one row after TCRdb ran MiXCR on the RT-PCR reads. In the table there are under 200,000 distinct CDR3 sequences, about 29% of which are singletons. There are 14 residues in the CDR3. Trimming left V 7 bases short and J 4 bases short, with 16 bases between. The sequencing sample was made of blood, either unsorted or a sorted T cell fraction (not recorded which). This clonotype was sampled from a human donor who was either an allogeneic HSCT recipient or a stem cell or donor lymphocyte infusion donor (not recorded which). It is not recorded whose cells these are; they may come from a transplant donor. The rearrangement joins TRBV12-3 or TRBV12-4 to TRBJ1-2; no reliable D call. CDR3: CASTPIRLGYGYTF. In DNA, the CDR3 is TGTGCCAGCACCCCCATCCGCCTCGGCTATGGCTACACCTTC.